A selection of T cell receptor beta chains follows, all from one sample in a study of cytomegalovirus exposure and HLA in healthy donors. Profiled with immunoSEQ multiplex PCR; TCRdb holds only in-frame clones, not every one. The sample has about 190,000 clones, 81% seen once; the top ten hold 3.5% to 4%. The sequencing input was PBMCs. The receptors originated from a man between 50 and 59 years old in good health and CMV-seronegative. Both conserved end residues are part of each CDR3.

cdr3_aa v_call cdr3_length
CASSERGTLSSYEQYF TRBV6-1 16
CASSQGQGGTYEQYF TRBV4-1 15
CASSPRGQGRGYTF TRBV27 14
CASSTLDRTGRAFF TRBV19 14
CASSLRGYNSPLHF TRBV27 14
CASSYSLEGREQYF TRBV6-5 14
CASSLSRNTEAFF TRBV7-2 13
CASSLGTGLTFGYTF TRBV7-8 15
CASSFSGTGNQPQHF TRBV5-8 15
CASSRDRGLDYGYTF TRBV6-1 15
CASLAVNTEAFF TRBV6-1 12
CAISGGGYEQYF TRBV10-3 12
CASSAQGNIQYF TRBV5-4 12
CASSSLAGQRGELFF TRBV7-6 15
CAWSLTGGEQYF TRBV30 12
CAISESGQGAGELFF TRBV10-3 15
CASSQAPILLYEQYF TRBV4-1 15
CASQDRQSNYGYTF TRBV19 14
CASSYGLAVDTQYF TRBV27 14
CASSSPGGSPITDTQYF TRBV7-9 17
CASSQDLGGSGANVLTF TRBV4-1 17
CSVRQGGETQYF TRBV29-1 12
CASSPGGQGNQPQHF TRBV9 15
CASSVSRGWETQYF TRBV9 14